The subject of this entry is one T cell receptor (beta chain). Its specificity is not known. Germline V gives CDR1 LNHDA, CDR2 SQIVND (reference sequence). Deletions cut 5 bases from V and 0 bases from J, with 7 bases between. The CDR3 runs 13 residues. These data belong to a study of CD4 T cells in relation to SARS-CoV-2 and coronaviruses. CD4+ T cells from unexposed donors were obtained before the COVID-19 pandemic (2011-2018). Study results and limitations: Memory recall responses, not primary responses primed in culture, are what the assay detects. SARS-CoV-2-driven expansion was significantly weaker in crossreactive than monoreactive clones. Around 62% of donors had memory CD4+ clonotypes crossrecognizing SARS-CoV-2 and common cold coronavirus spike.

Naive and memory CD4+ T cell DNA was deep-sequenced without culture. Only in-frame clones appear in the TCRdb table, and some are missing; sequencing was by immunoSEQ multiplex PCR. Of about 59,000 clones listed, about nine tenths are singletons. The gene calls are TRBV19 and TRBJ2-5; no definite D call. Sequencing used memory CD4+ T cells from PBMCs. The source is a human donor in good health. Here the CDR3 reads CASSWSDQETQYF. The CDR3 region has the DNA TGTGCCAGTAGTTGGTCAGACCAAGAGACCCAGTACTTC.